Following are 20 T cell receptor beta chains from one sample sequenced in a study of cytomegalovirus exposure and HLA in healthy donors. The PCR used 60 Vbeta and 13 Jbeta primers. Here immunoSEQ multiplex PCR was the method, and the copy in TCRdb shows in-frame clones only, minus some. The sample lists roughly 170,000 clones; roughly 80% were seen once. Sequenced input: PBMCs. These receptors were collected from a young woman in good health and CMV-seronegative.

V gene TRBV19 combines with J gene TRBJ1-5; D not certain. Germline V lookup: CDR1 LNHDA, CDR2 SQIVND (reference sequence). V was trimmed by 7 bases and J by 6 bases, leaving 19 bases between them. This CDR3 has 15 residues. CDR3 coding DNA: TGTGCCAGTACCCCCGGCCAGGAAGCGGGTCAGCCCCAGCATTTT. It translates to CASTPGQEAGQPQHF. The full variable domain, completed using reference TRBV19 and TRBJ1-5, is DGGITQSPKYLFRKEGQNVTLSCEQNLNHDAMYWYRQDPGQGLRLIYYSQIVNDFQKGDIAEGYSVSREKKESFPLTVTSAQKNPTAFYLCASTPGQEAGQPQHFGDGTRLSIL.

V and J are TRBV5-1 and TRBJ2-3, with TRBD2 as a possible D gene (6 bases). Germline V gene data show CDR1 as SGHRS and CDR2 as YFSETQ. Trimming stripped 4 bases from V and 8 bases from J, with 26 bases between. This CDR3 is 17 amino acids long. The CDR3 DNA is TGCGCCAGCAGCAATACGCCGGGACTCCAGTCGGGAGTTACGCAGTATTTT. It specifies CASSNTPGLQSGVTQYF.

CDR3 protein: CASSPLGQNYGYTF. The CDR3 coding sequence is TGTGCCAGCAGCCCCCTGGGGCAGAACTATGGCTACACCTTC. This chain connects TRBV9 to TRBJ1-2; D is perhaps TRBD1 (5 bases). The CDR3 contains 14 residues. Looked up from germline, CDR1 is SGDLS and CDR2 is YYNGEE. V lost 4 bases to trimming and J lost 2 bases, with 12 bases between them.

CDR3 loop: CAWAKTGGDYGYTF. CDR3 nucleotides: TGTGCCTGGGCAAAGACAGGGGGGGACTATGGCTACACCTTC. J is TRBJ1-2 and V is TRBV30; TRBD1 agrees at 9 bases. The germline CDR1 and CDR2 sequences are GTSNPN and SVGIG (reference sequence). The CDR3 length is 14 residues. Trimming at V came to 5 bases and at J to 3 bases, leaving 7 bases not matched to a gene.

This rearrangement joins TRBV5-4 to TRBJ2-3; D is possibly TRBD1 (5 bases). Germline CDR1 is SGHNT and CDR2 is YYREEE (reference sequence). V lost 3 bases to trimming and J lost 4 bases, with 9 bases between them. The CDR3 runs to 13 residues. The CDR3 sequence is CASSWQGPDTQYF. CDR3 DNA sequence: TGTGCCAGCAGCTGGCAGGGCCCAGATACGCAGTATTTT.

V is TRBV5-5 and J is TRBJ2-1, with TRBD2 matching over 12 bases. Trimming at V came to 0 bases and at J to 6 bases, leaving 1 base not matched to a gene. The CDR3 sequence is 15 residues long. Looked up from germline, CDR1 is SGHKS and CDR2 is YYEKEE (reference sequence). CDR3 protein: CASSLGTSGTNEQFF. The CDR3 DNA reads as TGTGCCAGCAGCTTGGGGACTAGCGGGACCAATGAGCAGTTCTTC.

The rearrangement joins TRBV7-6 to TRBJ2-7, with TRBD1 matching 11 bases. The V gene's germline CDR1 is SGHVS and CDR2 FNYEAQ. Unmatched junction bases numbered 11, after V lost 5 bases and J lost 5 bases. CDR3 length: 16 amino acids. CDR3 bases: TGTGCCAGCAGCCGTGGCCGGGACAGGGGGAGAAACGAGCAGTACTTC. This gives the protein CASSRGRDRGRNEQYF.

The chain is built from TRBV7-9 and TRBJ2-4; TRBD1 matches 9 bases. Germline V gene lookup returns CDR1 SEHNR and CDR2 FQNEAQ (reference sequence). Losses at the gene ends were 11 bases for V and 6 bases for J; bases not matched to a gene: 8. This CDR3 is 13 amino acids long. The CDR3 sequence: CAVQGADGNIQYF. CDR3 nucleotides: TGTGCCGTACAGGGGGCCGATGGAAACATTCAGTACTTC. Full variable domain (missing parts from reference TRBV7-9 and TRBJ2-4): DTGVSQNPRHKITKRGQNVTFRCDPISEHNRLYWYRQTLGQGPEFLTYFQNEAQLEKSRLLSDRFSAERPKGSFSTLEIQRTEQGDSAMYLCAVQGADGNIQYFGAGTRLSVL.

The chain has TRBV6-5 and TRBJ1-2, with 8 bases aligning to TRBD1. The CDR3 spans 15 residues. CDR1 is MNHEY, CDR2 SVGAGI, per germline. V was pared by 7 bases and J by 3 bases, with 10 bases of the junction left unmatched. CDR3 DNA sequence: TGTGCCAGCACCAGTCCCGGGACAGGACACTATGGCTACACCTTC. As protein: CASTSPGTGHYGYTF.

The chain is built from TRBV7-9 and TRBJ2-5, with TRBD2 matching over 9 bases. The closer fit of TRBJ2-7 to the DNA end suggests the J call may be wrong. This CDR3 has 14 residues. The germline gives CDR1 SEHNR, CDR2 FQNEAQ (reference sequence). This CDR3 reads CASSLRGLAHEQYF. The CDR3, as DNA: TGTGCCAGCAGCTTAAGGGGACTAGCACACGAGCAGTACTTC.

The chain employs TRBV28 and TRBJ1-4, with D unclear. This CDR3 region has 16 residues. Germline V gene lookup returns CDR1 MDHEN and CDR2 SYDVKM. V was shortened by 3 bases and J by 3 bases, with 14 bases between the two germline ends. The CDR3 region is CASSFLWGAANEKLFF. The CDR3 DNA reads TGTGCCAGCAGTTTCCTTTGGGGAGCAGCTAATGAAAAACTGTTTTTT. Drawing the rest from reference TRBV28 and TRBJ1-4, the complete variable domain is DVKVTQSSRYLVKRTGEKVFLECVQDMDHENMFWYRQDPGLGLRLIYFSYDVKMKEKGDIPEGYSVSREKKERFSLILESASTNQTSMYLCASSFLWGAANEKLFFGSGTQLSVL.

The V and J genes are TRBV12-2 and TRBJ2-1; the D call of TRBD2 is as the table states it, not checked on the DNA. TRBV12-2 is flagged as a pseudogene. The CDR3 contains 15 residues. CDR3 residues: CASRLVTSGHNEQFF. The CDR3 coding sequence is TGTGCAAGTCGCTTAGTGACTAGCGGTCACAATGAGCAGTTCTTC.

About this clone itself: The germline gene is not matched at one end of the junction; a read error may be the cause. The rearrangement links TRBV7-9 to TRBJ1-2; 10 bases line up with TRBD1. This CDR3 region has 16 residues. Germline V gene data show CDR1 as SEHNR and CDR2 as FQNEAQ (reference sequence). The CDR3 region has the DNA TGTTCCAGCAGCTTATCCCGGACAGGGGGGAACTATGGCTACACCTTC. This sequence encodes CSSSLSRTGGNYGYTF. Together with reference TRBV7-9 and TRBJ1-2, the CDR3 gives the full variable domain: DTGVSQNPRHKITKRGQNVTFRCDPISEHNRLYWYRQTLGQGPEFLTYFQNEAQLEKSRLLSDRFSAERPKGSFSTLEIQRTEQGDSAMYLCSSSLSRTGGNYGYTFGSGTRLTVV.

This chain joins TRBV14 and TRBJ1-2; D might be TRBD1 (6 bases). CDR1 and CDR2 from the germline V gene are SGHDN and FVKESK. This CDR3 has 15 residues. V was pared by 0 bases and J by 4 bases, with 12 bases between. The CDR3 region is CASSQEAGASYGYTF. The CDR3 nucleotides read TGTGCCAGCAGCCAAGAGGCGGGGGCGTCCTATGGCTACACCTTC.

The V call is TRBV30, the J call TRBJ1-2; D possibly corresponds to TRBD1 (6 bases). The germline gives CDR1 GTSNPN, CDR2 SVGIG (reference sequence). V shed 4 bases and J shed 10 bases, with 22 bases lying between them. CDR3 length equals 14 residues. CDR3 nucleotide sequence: TGTGCCTGGACTCCCACCCTGGGACACACTTACTACACCTTC. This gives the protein CAWTPTLGHTYYTF.

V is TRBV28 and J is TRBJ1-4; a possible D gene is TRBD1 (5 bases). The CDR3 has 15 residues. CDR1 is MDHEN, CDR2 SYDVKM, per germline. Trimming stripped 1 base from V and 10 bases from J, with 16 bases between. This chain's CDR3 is CASSLYGGERGKLFF. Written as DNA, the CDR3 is TGTGCCAGCAGTTTATATGGAGGGGAGAGGGGAAAACTGTTTTTT. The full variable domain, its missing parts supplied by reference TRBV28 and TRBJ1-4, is DVKVTQSSRYLVKRTGEKVFLECVQDMDHENMFWYRQDPGLGLRLIYFSYDVKMKEKGDIPEGYSVSREKKERFSLILESASTNQTSMYLCASSLYGGERGKLFFGSGTQLSVL.

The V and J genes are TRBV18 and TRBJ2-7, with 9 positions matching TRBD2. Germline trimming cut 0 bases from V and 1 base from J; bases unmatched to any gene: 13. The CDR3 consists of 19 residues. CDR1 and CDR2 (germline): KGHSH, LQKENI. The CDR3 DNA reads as TGTGCCAGCTCACCACCGGGCCTAGCGGGACTCCTCACTTCCTACGAGCAGTACTTC. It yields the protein CASSPPGLAGLLTSYEQYF.

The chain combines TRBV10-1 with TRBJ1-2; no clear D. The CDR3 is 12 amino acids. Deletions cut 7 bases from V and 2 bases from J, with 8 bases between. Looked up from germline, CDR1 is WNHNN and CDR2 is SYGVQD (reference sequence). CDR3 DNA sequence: TGCGCCAGCAAGGAGGGCAACTATGGCTACACCTTC. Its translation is CASKEGNYGYTF.

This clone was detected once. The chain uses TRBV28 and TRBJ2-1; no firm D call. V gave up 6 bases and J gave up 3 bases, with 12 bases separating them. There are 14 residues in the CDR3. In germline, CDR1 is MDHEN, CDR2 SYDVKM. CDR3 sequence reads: CASRTPIVYNEQFF. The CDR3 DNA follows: TGTGCCAGCAGGACACCAATTGTCTACAATGAGCAGTTCTTC. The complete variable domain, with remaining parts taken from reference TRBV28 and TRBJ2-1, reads DVKVTQSSRYLVKRTGEKVFLECVQDMDHENMFWYRQDPGLGLRLIYFSYDVKMKEKGDIPEGYSVSREKKERFSLILESASTNQTSMYLCASRTPIVYNEQFFGPGTRLTVL.

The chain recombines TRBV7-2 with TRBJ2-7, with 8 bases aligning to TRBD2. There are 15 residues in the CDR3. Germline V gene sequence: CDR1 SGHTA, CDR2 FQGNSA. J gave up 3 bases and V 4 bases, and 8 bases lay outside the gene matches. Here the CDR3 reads CASSSSAGVRYEQYF. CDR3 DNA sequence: TGTGCCAGCAGCTCATCAGCGGGAGTTCGCTACGAGCAGTACTTC.